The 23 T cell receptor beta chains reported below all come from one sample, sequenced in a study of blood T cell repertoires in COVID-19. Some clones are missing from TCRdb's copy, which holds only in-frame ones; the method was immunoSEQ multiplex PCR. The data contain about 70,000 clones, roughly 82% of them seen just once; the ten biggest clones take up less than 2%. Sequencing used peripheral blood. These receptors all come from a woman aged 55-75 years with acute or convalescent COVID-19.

The CDR3 bases are TGTGCCAGCAGCGTAGGAGCGGGGCTCACCACAGATACGCAGTATTTT. Its translation is CASSVGAGLTTDTQYF. The chain has TRBV9 and TRBJ2-3; 7 bases map to TRBD2. Per the germline V gene, CDR1 is SGDLS and CDR2 is YYNGEE. The CDR3 loop spans 16 amino acids. The V and J ends lost 0 bases and 2 bases, in that order; junction bases with no gene match: 6.

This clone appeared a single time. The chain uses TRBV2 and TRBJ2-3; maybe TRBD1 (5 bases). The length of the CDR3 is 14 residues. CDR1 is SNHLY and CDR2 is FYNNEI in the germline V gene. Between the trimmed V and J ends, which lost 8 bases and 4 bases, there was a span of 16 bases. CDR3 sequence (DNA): TGTGCCAGCGGAGCGAATCAGGGATCAGATACGCAGTATTTT. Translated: CASGANQGSDTQYF.

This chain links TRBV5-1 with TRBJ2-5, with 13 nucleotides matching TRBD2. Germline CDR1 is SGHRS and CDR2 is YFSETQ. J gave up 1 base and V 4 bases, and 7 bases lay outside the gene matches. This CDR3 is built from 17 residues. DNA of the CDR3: TGCGCCAGCAGCCCGCGACTAGCGGGAGGCGTCCAAGAGACCCAGTACTTC. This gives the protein CASSPRLAGGVQETQYF.

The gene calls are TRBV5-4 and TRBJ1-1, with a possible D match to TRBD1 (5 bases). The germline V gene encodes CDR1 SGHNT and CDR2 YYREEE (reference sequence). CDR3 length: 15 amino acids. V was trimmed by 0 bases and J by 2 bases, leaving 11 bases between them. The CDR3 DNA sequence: TGTGCCAGCAGCTTGGCCGGGGGAGAAAACACTGAAGCTTTCTTT. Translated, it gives CASSLAGGENTEAFF.

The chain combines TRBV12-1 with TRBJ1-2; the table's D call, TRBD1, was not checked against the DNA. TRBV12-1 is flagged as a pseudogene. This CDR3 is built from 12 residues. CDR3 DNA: TGTGCCAACCCAGGGTATAACTATGGCTACACCTTC. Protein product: CANPGYNYGYTF.

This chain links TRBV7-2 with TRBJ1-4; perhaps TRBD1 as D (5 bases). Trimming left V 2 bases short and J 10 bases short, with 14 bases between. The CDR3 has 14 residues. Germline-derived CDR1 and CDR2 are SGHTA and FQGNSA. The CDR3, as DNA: TGTGCCAGCAGCTTAAGCAGGGAGGAAGGAAAACTGTTTTTT. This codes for CASSLSREEGKLFF.

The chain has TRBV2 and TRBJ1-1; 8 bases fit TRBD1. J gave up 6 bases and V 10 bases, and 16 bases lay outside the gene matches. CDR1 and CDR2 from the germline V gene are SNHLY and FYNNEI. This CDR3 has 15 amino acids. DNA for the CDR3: TGTGCCACCCCAAGGACGACAGGGGTGATCGCTGAAGCTTTCTTT. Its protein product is CATPRTTGVIAEAFF.

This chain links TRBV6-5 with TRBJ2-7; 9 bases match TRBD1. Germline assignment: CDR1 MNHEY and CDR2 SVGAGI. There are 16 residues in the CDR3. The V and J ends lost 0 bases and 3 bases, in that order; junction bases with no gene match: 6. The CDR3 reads CASSYSTTGGYYEQYF. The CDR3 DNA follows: TGTGCCAGCAGTTACTCGACGACAGGGGGGTACTACGAGCAGTACTTC.

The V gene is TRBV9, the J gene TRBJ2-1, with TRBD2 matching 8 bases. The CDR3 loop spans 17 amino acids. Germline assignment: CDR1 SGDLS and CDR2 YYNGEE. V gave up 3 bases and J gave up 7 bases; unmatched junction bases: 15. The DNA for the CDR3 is TGTGCCAGCAGCGGAGGCCCCGGGACTAGGGTGACTAATGAGCAGTTCTTC. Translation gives CASSGGPGTRVTNEQFF.

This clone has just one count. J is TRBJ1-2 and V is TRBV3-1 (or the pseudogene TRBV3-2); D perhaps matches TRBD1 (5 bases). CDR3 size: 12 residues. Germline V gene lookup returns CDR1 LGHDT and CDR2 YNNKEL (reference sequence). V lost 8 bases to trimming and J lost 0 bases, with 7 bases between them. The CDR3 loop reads CASRGTNYGYTF. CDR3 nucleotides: TGTGCCAGCCGGGGGACTAACTATGGCTACACCTTC.

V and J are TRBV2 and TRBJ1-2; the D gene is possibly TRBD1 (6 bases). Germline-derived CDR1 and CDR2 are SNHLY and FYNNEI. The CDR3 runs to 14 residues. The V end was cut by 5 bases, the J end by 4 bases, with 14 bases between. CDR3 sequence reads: CASSRGTDTYGYTF. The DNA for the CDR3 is TGTGCCAGCAGTAGGGGGACGGATACCTATGGCTACACCTTC. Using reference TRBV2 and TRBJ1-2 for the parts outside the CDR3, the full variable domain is EPEVTQTPSHQVTQMGQEVILRCVPISNHLYFYWYRQILGQKVEFLVSFYNNEISEKSEIFDDQFSVERPDGSNFTLKIRSTKLEDSAMYFCASSRGTDTYGYTFGSGTRLTVV.

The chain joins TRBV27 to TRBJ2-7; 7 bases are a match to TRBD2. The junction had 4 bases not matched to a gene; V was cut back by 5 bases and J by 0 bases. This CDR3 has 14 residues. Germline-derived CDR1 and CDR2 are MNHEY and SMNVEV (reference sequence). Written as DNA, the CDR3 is TGTGCCAGCAGTCCCCGGGACTACTCCTACGAGCAGTACTTC. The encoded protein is CASSPRDYSYEQYF.

CDR3 bases: TGCGCCAGCAGCCAAGATCAGCGGGGGGGCGTTTACAATGAGCAGTTCTTC. It is translated as CASSQDQRGGVYNEQFF. The chain has TRBV4-1 and TRBJ2-1; 10 bases are a match to TRBD2. Germline V gene sequence: CDR1 MGHRA, CDR2 YSYEKL. The CDR3 loop spans 17 amino acids. The J segment lost 4 bases and the V segment lost 0 bases, leaving 6 bases of the junction unmatched.

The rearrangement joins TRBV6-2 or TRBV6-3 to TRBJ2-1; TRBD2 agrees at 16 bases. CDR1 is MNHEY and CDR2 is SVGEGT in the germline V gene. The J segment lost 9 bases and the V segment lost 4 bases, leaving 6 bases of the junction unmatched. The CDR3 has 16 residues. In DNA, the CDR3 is TGTGCCAGCAGTTCCCAAGGGACTAGCGGGAGGGCTGAGCAGTTCTTC. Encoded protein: CASSSQGTSGRAEQFF.

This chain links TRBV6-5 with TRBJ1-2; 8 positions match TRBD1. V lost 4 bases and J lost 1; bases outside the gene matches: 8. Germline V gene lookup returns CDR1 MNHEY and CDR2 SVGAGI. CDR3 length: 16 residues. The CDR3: CASSSGQVAFNYGYTF. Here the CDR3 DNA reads TGTGCCAGCAGTTCGGGACAGGTCGCCTTTAACTATGGCTACACCTTC.

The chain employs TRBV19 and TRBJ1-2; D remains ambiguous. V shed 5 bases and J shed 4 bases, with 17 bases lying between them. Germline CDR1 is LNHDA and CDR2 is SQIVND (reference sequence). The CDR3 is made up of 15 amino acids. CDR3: CASSGGSNTFYGYTF. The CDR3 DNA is TGTGCCAGTAGTGGCGGGTCGAACACATTCTATGGCTACACCTTC.

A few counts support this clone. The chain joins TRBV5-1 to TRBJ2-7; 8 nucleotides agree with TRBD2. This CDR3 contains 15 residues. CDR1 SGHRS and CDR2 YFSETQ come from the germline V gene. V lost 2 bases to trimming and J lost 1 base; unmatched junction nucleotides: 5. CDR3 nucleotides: TGCGCCAGCAGCTTTAATAGCGGGGCATCCTACGAGCAGTACTTC. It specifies CASSFNSGASYEQYF.

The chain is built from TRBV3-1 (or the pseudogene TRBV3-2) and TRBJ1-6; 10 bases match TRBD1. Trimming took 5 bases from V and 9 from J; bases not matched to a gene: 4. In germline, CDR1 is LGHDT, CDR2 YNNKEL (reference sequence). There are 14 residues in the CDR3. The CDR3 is CASSGDRGISPLHF. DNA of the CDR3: TGTGCCAGCAGCGGGGACAGGGGTATTTCACCCCTCCACTTT.

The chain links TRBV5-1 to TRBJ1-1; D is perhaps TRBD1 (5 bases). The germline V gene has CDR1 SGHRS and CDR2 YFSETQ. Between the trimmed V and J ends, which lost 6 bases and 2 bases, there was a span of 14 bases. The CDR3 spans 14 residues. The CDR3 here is CASMLGRGNTEAFF. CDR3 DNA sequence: TGCGCCAGCATGCTGGGGAGGGGTAACACTGAAGCTTTCTTT.

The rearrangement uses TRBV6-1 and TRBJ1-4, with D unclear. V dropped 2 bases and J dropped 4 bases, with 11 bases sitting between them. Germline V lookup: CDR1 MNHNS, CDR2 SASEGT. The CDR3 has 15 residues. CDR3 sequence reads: CASSERGSSNEKLFF. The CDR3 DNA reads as TGTGCCAGCAGTGAAAGAGGCAGCAGTAATGAAAAACTGTTTTTT.

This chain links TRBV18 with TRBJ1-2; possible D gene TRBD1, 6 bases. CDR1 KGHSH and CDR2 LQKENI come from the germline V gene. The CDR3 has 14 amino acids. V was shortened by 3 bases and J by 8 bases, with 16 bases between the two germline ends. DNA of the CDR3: TGTGCCAGCTCACCGGACGCAGGGGTTGGGGGCTACACCTTC. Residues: CASSPDAGVGGYTF.

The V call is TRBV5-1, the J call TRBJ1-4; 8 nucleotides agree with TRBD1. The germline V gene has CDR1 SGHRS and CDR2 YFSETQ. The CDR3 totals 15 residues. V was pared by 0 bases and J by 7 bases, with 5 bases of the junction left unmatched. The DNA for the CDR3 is TGCGCCAGCAGCTTGGGCAGGGGGCGTAGTGAAAAACTGTTTTTT. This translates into CASSLGRGRSEKLFF.

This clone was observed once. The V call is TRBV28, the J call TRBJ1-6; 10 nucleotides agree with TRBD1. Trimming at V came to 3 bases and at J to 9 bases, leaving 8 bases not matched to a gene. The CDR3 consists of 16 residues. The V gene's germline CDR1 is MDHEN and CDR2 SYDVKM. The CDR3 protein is CASSFRGQGKGSPLHF. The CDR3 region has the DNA TGTGCCAGCAGTTTTCGGGGACAGGGGAAAGGTTCACCCCTCCACTTT.